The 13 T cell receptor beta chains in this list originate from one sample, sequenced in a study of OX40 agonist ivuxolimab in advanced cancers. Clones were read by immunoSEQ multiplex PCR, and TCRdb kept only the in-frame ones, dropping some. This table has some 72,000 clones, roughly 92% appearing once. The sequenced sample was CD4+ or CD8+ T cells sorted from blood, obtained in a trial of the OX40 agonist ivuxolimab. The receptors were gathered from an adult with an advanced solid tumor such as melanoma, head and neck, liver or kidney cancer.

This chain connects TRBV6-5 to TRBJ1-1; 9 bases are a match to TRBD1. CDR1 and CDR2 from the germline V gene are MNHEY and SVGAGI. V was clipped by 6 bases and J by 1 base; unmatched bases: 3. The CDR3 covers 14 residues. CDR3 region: CASRGQGENTEAFF. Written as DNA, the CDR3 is TGTGCCAGCAGGGGACAGGGAGAGAACACTGAAGCTTTCTTT.

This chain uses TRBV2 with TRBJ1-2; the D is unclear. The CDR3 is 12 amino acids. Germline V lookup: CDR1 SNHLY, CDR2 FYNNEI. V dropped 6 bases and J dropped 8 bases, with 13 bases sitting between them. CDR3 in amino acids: CASRDLERGYTF. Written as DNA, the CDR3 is TGTGCCAGCAGGGACCTGGAAAGGGGCTACACCTTC.

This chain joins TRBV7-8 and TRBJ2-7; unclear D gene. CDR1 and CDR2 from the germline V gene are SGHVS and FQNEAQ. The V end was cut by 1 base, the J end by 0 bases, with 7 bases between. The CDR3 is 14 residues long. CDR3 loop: CASSLGQISYEQYF. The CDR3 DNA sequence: TGTGCCAGCAGCTTAGGCCAAATCTCCTACGAGCAGTACTTC.

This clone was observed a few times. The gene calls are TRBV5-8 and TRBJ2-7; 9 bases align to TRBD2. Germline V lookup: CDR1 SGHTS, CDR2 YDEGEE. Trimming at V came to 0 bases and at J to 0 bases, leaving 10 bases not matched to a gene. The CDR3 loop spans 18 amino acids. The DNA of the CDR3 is TGTGCCAGCAGCTTGGGAACTGGCCTAGCGGGGAACTCCTACGAGCAGTACTTC. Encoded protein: CASSLGTGLAGNSYEQYF. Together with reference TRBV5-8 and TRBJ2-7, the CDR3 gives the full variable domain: EAGVTQSPTHLIKTRGQQATLRCSPISGHTSVYWYQQALGLGLQFLLWYDEGEERNRGNFPPRFSGRQFPNYSSELNVNALELEDSALYLCASSLGTGLAGNSYEQYFGPGTRLTVT.

As DNA, the CDR3 is TGTGCCAGCAGCCCTACGAGCGGCGGGGAGCTGTTTTTT. It yields the protein CASSPTSGGELFF. This chain joins TRBV7-1 and TRBJ2-2; D perhaps matches TRBD2 (5 bases). TRBV7-1 qualifies as an ORF whose function is uncertain. This CDR3 is 13 amino acids long. V lost 5 bases and J 7 bases, leaving 11 bases between the germline ends.

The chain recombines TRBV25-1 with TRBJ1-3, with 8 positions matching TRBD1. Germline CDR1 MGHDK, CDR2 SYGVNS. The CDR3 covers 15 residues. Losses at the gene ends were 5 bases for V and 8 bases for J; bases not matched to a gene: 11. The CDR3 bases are TGTGCCAGCAGTAAGCGGACAGGGTACGAAGACACCATATATTTT. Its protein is CASSKRTGYEDTIYF.

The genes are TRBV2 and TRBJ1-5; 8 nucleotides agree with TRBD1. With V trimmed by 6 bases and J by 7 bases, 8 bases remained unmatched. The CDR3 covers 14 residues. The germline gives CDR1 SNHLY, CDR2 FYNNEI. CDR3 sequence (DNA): TGTGCCAGCAGCTGGACAGGGATGGGCCAGCCCCAGCATTTT. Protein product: CASSWTGMGQPQHF.

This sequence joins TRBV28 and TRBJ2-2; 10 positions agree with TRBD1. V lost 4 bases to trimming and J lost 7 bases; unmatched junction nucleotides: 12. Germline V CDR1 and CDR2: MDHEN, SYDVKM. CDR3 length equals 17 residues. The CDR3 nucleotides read TGTGCCAGCAGTTCGCCTACGGACAGGGGGGTTGGCGGGGAGCTGTTTTTT. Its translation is CASSSPTDRGVGGELFF. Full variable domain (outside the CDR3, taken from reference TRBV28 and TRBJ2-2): DVKVTQSSRYLVKRTGEKVFLECVQDMDHENMFWYRQDPGLGLRLIYFSYDVKMKEKGDIPEGYSVSREKKERFSLILESASTNQTSMYLCASSSPTDRGVGGELFFGEGSRLTVL.

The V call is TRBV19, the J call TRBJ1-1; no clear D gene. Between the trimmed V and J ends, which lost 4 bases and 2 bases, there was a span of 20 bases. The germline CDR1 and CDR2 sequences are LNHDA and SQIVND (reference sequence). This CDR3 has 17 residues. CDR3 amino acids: CASSRRVRTSANTEAFF. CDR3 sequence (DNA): TGTGCCAGTAGTAGGAGGGTCAGGACCTCAGCTAACACTGAAGCTTTCTTT. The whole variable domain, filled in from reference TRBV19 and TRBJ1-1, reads DGGITQSPKYLFRKEGQNVTLSCEQNLNHDAMYWYRQDPGQGLRLIYYSQIVNDFQKGDIAEGYSVSREKKESFPLTVTSAQKNPTAFYLCASSRRVRTSANTEAFFGQGTRLTVV.

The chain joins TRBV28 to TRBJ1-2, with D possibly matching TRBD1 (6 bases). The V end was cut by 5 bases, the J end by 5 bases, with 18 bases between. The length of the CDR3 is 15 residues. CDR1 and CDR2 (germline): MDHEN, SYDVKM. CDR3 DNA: TGTGCCAGCAGTCTTCCCCTCCGGGGGCTTTATGGCTACACCTTC. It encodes CASSLPLRGLYGYTF.

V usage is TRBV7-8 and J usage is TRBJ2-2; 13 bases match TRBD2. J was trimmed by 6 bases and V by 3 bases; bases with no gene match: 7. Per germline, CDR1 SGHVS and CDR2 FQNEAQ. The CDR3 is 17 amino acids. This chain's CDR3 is CASSLGLAGRGAGELFF. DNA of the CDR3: TGTGCCAGCAGCTTGGGACTAGCGGGAAGGGGGGCCGGGGAGCTGTTTTTT. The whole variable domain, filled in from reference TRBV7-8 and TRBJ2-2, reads GAGVSQSPRYKVAKRGQDVALRCDPISGHVSLFWYQQALGQGPEFLTYFQNEAQLDKSGLPSDRFFAERPEGSVSTLKIQRTQQEDSAVYLCASSLGLAGRGAGELFFGEGSRLTVL.

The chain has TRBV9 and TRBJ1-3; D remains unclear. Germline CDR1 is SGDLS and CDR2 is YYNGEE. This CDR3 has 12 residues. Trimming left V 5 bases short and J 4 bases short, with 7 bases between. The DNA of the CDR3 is TGTGCCAGCAGGACCCGGGGAAACACCATATATTTT. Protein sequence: CASRTRGNTIYF.

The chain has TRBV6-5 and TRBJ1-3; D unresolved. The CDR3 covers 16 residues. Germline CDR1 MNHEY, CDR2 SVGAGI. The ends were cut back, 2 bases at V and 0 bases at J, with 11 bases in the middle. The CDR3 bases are TGTGCCAGCAGTTACGGATCAGGAAACTCTGGAAACACCATATATTTT. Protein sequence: CASSYGSGNSGNTIYF.